This T cell receptor beta chain is from a study of identical twins. Each CDR3 protein gets one entry after TCRdb re-called the 5' RACE reads with MiXCR. The data contain around 680,000 distinct CDR3 sequences, around 8.6% of them singletons. Regarding the study as a whole: Some out-of-frame alpha sequences were shared by twins, and these showed excess low generation probability. While abundant cord blood beta clonotypes carried fewer insertions, memory repertoires showed no such pattern. Zero-insertion analyses might be partly confounded by invariant T cells like MAIT and iNKT. Modelling underestimated the level of out-of-frame TCR alpha sharing observed in monozygotic twins.

The junction had 5 bases not matched to a gene; V was cut back by 2 bases and J by 4 bases. Germline values: CDR1 MNHEY, CDR2 SMNVEV (reference sequence). CDR3 size: 16 residues. Ten or more counts support this clonotype. Its antigen is undetermined. The sample also formed part of further work on yellow fever vaccine responses in identical twins.

The chain joins TRBV27 to TRBJ2-2, with TRBD2 matching over 9 bases. This TCR derives from a woman aged 18-30 years in good health. The specimen sequenced was PBMCs. The CDR3 DNA sequence: TGTGCCAGCAGTTTACGGGCGGGAGGGCCCACCGGGGAGCTGTTTTTT. The encoded protein is CASSLRAGGPTGELFF.